A selection of T cell receptor beta chains follows, all from one sample in a study of blood T cell repertoires in COVID-19. The repertoire was sequenced with immunoSEQ multiplex PCR; TCRdb's copy has only in-frame clones and lacks some. The repertoire holds 35,000 to 40,000 clones, with 90% as singletons. Source material: peripheral blood. The receptors here all came from a man aged 65 to 79 with acute or convalescent COVID-19. Each CDR3 is given with its conserved first and last residue. Each record gives: V gene, J gene, clone size, D gene, CDR3 DNA, CDR3 protein. D genes are given only for firm matches. Some rows mark clone size as missing; the rest say once, few, many or name a class of expanded clone.

>TRBV3-1/TRBV3-2|TRBJ1-2|.|.
TGTGCCAGCCAACAGGCGAACTATGGCTACACCTTC
CASQQANYGYTF
>TRBV25-1|TRBJ2-1|.|TRBD2
TGTGCCAGCAGTCCCCACTCTAGCGGCCGATACAATGAGCAGTTCTTC
CASSPHSSGRYNEQFF
>TRBV2|TRBJ2-3|.|.
TGTGCCAGCCAGGCGGATACGCAGTATTTT
CASQADTQYF
>TRBV27|TRBJ2-3|once|TRBD2
TGTGCCAGCAGTCCAGGTAGCGGGAGATACACAGATACGCAGTATTTT
CASSPGSGRYTDTQYF
>TRBV29-1|TRBJ2-5|.|TRBD2
TGCAGCGTTGGGGTCCAGCGGGAGGGTCGGTCCCAGTACTTC
CSVGVQREGRSQYF
>TRBV6-5|TRBJ1-5|.|.
TGTGCCAGCAGATGGGGGGGCGGGGGACAGCCCCAGCATTTT
CASRWGGGGQPQHF
>TRBV19|TRBJ2-6|.|TRBD1
TGTGCCAGTAGTCAGAGTCCCGGGACAGGGGCCGGGGCCAACGTCCTGACTTTC
CASSQSPGTGAGANVLTF
>TRBV28|TRBJ1-6|.|TRBD1
TGTGCCAGCAGTCCCCGGGGGACAGGGGATTCACCCCTCCACTTT
CASSPRGTGDSPLHF
>TRBV6-2/TRBV6-3|TRBJ2-7|few|TRBD1
TGTGCCAGCAGTTCCCTAACCGGGACAGCCCACGAGCAGTACTTC
CASSSLTGTAHEQYF
>TRBV4-2|TRBJ1-4|.|TRBD1
TGTGCCAGCAGCCAATTGGGGACAGGGGACGACGATAATGAAAAACTGTTTTTT
CASSQLGTGDDDNEKLFF
>TRBV7-6|TRBJ2-1|.|.
TGTGCCAGCAGCTCGGGGGACAGCACTGGGGGTGAGCAGTTCTTC
CASSSGDSTGGEQFF